This TCR beta chain was sequenced in a study of blood T cell repertoires in COVID-19. For the study at large: Researchers got acute and convalescent COVID-19 samples from the United States, Italy and Spain. The cDNA or gDNA used as material had been derived from T cells, B-cell-depleted T cells, or PBMCs.

Cohorts were assigned according to the clinical history that participants reported. This clone was seen only a few times. Sequenced by immunoSEQ multiplex PCR; TCRdb stores in-frame clones only, minus some. The sample has over 200,000 clones, 90% seen once; the top ten hold 1.2%. This CDR3 is built from 17 residues. Unmatched junction bases numbered 12, after V lost 2 bases and J lost 5 bases. The germline gives CDR1 SEHNR, CDR2 FQNEAQ (reference sequence). The sequencing sample was made of PBMCs or T cells enriched from blood (not recorded which). The TCR originated in a man aged 30-40 years who had recovered from COVID-19. The chain employs TRBV7-9 and TRBJ2-1; 7 positions agree with TRBD2. CDR3 nucleotides: TGTGCCAGCAGCTTAAAGGGACTACCATATGATCACAATGAGCAGTTCTTC. Encoded protein: CASSLKGLPYDHNEQFF. The variable domain in full, with the rest retrieved from reference TRBV7-9 and TRBJ2-1, is DTGVSQNPRHKITKRGQNVTFRCDPISEHNRLYWYRQTLGQGPEFLTYFQNEAQLEKSRLLSDRFSAERPKGSFSTLEIQRTEQGDSAMYLCASSLKGLPYDHNEQFFGPGTRLTVL.